The rows below give T cell receptor beta chains drawn from one sample of a study of blood T cell repertoires in COVID-19. Measured with immunoSEQ multiplex PCR; TCRdb has only the in-frame clones, and not every one. The sample holds around 460,000 clones, 80% to 90% seen once. The sequenced material came from peripheral blood. The receptors here all came from a young man with COVID-19, enrolled during active disease. Both conserved end residues are part of each CDR3. Each record gives: J gene, clone size, V gene, D gene, CDR3 DNA, CDR3 protein. D genes are given only for firm matches. Expanded clones are given a class, and other clones once, few, many or no size at all.

>TRBJ1-2|.|TRBV5-6|TRBD1
TGTGCCAGCAGCTTAGGACAGGTCTATGGCTACACCTTC
CASSLGQVYGYTF
>TRBJ2-6|.|TRBV28|TRBD1
TGTGCCAGCAGTGACAGGGCGGGCGGGGCCAACGTCCTGACTTTC
CASSDRAGGANVLTF
>TRBJ2-1|.|TRBV15|.
TGTGCCACCAGCGGATCAGGGGTTGGGAATGAGCAGTTCTTC
CATSGSGVGNEQFF
>TRBJ1-2|once|TRBV30|.
TGTGCCTGGAGTGAGGACACAGCCTATGGCTACACCTTC
CAWSEDTAYGYTF
>TRBJ1-2|few|TRBV9|.
TGTGCCAGCAGCGCACGAGACAGGCTGTCCTATGGCTACACCTTC
CASSARDRLSYGYTF
>TRBJ2-7|.|TRBV6-5|.
TGTGCCAGCAGTTACACCAGCTCCTACGAGCAGTACTTC
CASSYTSSYEQYF
>TRBJ2-3|once|TRBV10-3|.
TGTGCCATCAGTGAGTCTAGGGGTGATACGCAGTATTTT
CAISESRGDTQYF
>TRBJ2-2|.|TRBV14|.
TGTGCCAGCAGCCTCCTAAGGAGTGCGTCCGGGGAGCTGTTTTTT
CASSLLRSASGELFF
>TRBJ2-1|.|TRBV11-2|TRBD2
TGTGCCAGCAGCTTAGATCGGGCGGGGGGGCAGAATGAGCAGTTCTTC
CASSLDRAGGQNEQFF
>TRBJ1-3|.|TRBV4-1|.
TGCGCCAGCAGCCAAGATGGCGGGGGTCGACCTGGAAACACCATATATTTT
CASSQDGGGRPGNTIYF
>TRBJ2-1|.|TRBV4-2|.
TGTGCCAGCAGCCCGGGATACTACAATGAGCAGTTCTTC
CASSPGYYNEQFF
>TRBJ1-1|few|TRBV5-1|.
TGCGCCAGCAGCTTGCAGGGACAGAACACTGAAGCTTTCTTT
CASSLQGQNTEAFF
>TRBJ2-1|.|TRBV3-1/TRBV3-2|TRBD2
TGTGCCAGCAGCCACTCCGGGGCGGGGGGCTACAATGAGCAGTTCTTC
CASSHSGAGGYNEQFF
>TRBJ2-5|.|TRBV15|TRBD2
TGTGCCACCAGCAGAGGGGCCAGCGGGGGGGCCGCGACCCAGTACTTC
CATSRGASGGAATQYF
>TRBJ1-6|.|TRBV25-1|.
TGTGCCAGCAGTGAGGATCGGCAGGTTGGATCACCCCTCCACTTT
CASSEDRQVGSPLHF
>TRBJ2-7|.|TRBV7-3|.
TGTGCCAGCAGCCCGAATAGAGGGTCCTACGAGCAGTACTTC
CASSPNRGSYEQYF
>TRBJ1-1|.|TRBV28|TRBD1
TGTGCCAGCGGGTCAGGGGGCACTGAAGCTTTCTTT
CASGSGGTEAFF